What follows are 20 T cell receptor beta chains derived from one specimen sequenced in a study of OX40 agonist ivuxolimab in advanced cancers. Method: immunoSEQ multiplex PCR; TCRdb's copy keeps in-frame clones and lacks some. This table has some 80,000 clones, 85% to 90% appearing once. The specimen was CD4+ or CD8+ T cells sorted from blood, collected in a trial of the OX40 agonist ivuxolimab. The receptors were gathered from an adult with an advanced solid tumor such as melanoma, head and neck, liver or kidney cancer.

The genes are TRBV5-8 and TRBJ2-3; 9 bases match TRBD1. This CDR3 comprises 15 residues. The J segment lost 2 bases and the V segment lost 4 bases, leaving 5 bases of the junction unmatched. CDR1 is SGHTS, CDR2 YDEGEE, per germline. The CDR3 DNA is TGTGCCAGCAGCCCAGGGACAGGGTTCACAGATACGCAGTATTTT. Its protein is CASSPGTGFTDTQYF.

V is TRBV6-1 and J is TRBJ1-2; perhaps TRBD1 as D (5 bases). This CDR3 has 12 amino acids. Germline loops: CDR1 MNHNS, CDR2 SASEGT. Deletions cut 5 bases from V and 12 bases from J, with 16 bases between. This CDR3 reads CASSKRTTYDTF. DNA of the CDR3: TGTGCCAGCAGTAAAAGGACAACTTACGACACCTTC.

The gene calls are TRBV5-8 and TRBJ2-1; TRBD2 matches at 8 bases. This CDR3 spans 17 amino acids. Looked up from germline, CDR1 is SGHTS and CDR2 is YDEGEE. Trimming cost V 4 bases and J 2 bases; bases outside gene matches: 11. CDR3: CASSRWGGGSTYNEQFF. The CDR3 DNA follows: TGTGCCAGCAGCCGTTGGGGCGGGGGGTCCACCTACAATGAGCAGTTCTTC.

V gene TRBV5-1 combines with J gene TRBJ1-2; TRBD1 might be the D (6 bases). Germline V gene lookup returns CDR1 SGHRS and CDR2 YFSETQ. Trimming left V 0 bases short and J 3 bases short, with 9 bases between. The CDR3 is made up of 14 amino acids. The CDR3 protein is CASSLVEGDYGYTF. As DNA, the CDR3 is TGCGCCAGCAGCTTGGTAGAGGGGGACTATGGCTACACCTTC. The full variable domain, completed using reference TRBV5-1 and TRBJ1-2, is KAGVTQTPRYLIKTRGQQVTLSCSPISGHRSVSWYQQTPGQGLQFLFEYFSETQRNKGNFPGRFSGRQFSNSRSEMNVSTLELGDSALYLCASSLVEGDYGYTFGSGTRLTVV.

This chain connects TRBV7-9 to TRBJ1-3; the D is unclear. CDR1 SEHNR and CDR2 FQNEAQ come from the germline V gene (reference sequence). This CDR3 is 15 amino acids long. Trimming stripped 4 bases from V and 0 bases from J, with 10 bases between. CDR3 in DNA: TGTGCCAGCAGCTCTACAGCGTTCTCTGGAAACACCATATATTTT. It is translated as CASSSTAFSGNTIYF.

V and J are TRBV19 and TRBJ2-1; D ambiguous. This CDR3 spans 12 amino acids. CDR1 and CDR2 from the germline V gene are LNHDA and SQIVND (reference sequence). Between the trimmed V and J ends, which lost 2 bases and 6 bases, there was a span of 5 bases. CDR3 in DNA: TGTGCCAGTAGTATACCCCTCAATGAGCAGTTCTTC. Protein sequence: CASSIPLNEQFF.

The chain joins TRBV5-4 to TRBJ2-5, with TRBD2 as a possible D gene (7 bases). Trimming took off 4 bases at V and 5 bases at J, with 15 bases between the two ends. The CDR3 contains 14 residues. CDR1 and CDR2 from the germline V gene are SGHNT and YYREEE (reference sequence). The CDR3 DNA follows: TGTGCCAGCAGCCCCCGGGGGGACACGGAGACCCAGTACTTC. It codes for CASSPRGDTETQYF.

The chain links TRBV29-1 to TRBJ2-3, with a possible D match to TRBD1 (5 bases). This CDR3 region has 13 residues. V lost 7 bases, J lost 4 bases, and 15 bases lay in between. Germline V gene sequence: CDR1 SQVTM, CDR2 ANQGSEA. CDR3 loop: CSAQAEWADTQYF. The DNA of the CDR3 is TGCAGCGCACAGGCAGAATGGGCAGATACGCAGTATTTT.

This clone was picked up a small number of times. The chain uses TRBV4-1 and TRBJ1-2, with 7 bases matching TRBD1. Germline CDR1 MGHRA, CDR2 YSYEKL. The CDR3 extends over 14 amino acids. The J segment lost 6 bases and the V segment lost 0 bases, leaving 4 bases of the junction unmatched. The DNA for the CDR3 is TGCGCCAGCAGCCAAGATAGGGGGCGGGATGGCTACACCTTC. The encoded protein is CASSQDRGRDGYTF.

The gene calls are TRBV27 and TRBJ2-5; no firm D call. V gave up 1 base and J gave up 2 bases, with 8 bases separating them. The CDR3 has 14 residues. CDR1 and CDR2 from the germline V gene are MNHEY and SMNVEV (reference sequence). Here the CDR3 DNA reads TGTGCCAGCAGTTTATGGGCAGGTCAAGAGACCCAGTACTTC. This translates into CASSLWAGQETQYF.

To note about this clone: Relative to the germline gene, one junction end is altered; a read error may explain this. The chain couples TRBV19 to TRBJ1-4, with TRBD1 matching over 7 bases. The CDR3 runs 14 residues. Germline CDR1 and CDR2: LNHDA and SQIVND (reference sequence). CDR3 sequence reads: CASKQGQTNEKLFF. The CDR3 DNA sequence: TGTGCCAGTAAACAGGGGCAAACTAATGAAAAATTGTTTTTT. Complete variable domain (other parts from reference TRBV19 and TRBJ1-4): DGGITQSPKYLFRKEGQNVTLSCEQNLNHDAMYWYRQDPGQGLRLIYYSQIVNDFQKGDIAEGYSVSREKKESFPLTVTSAQKNPTAFYLCASKQGQTNEKLFFGSGTQLSVL.

V is TRBV28 and J is TRBJ1-5, with 7 bases identical to TRBD1. The CDR3 contains 15 residues. The V and J ends lost 7 bases and 9 bases, in that order; junction bases with no gene match: 15. Germline V gene data show CDR1 as MDHEN and CDR2 as SYDVKM. CDR3 bases: TGTGCCAGCACCCTCTCGGACAGGCCCTTTGGGCCCCAGCATTTT. Protein sequence: CASTLSDRPFGPQHF.

The chain employs TRBV6-1 and TRBJ2-7; TRBD2 agrees at 11 bases. Unmatched junction bases numbered 6, after V lost 4 bases and J lost 4 bases. Germline V gene sequence: CDR1 MNHNS, CDR2 SASEGT. The CDR3 extends over 15 amino acids. The DNA of the CDR3 is TGTGCCAGCAGTGGGGTCGCTAGCGGGAGGTACGAGCAGTACTTC. Translated: CASSGVASGRYEQYF.

This chain links TRBV7-2 with TRBJ1-2, with 8 bases matching TRBD1. Looked up from germline, CDR1 is SGHTA and CDR2 is FQGNSA. The CDR3 spans 14 residues. J lost 8 bases, V lost 3 bases, and 8 bases had no gene match. In DNA form, the CDR3 reads TGTGCCAGCAGCTTCGACAGGGGAAATCAGGGCTACACCTTC. This gives the protein CASSFDRGNQGYTF.

V usage is TRBV27 and J usage is TRBJ1-1; no clear D gene. Trimming stripped 5 bases from V and 4 bases from J, with 14 bases between. Germline CDR1 reads MNHEY; CDR2 reads SMNVEV (reference sequence). CDR3 length: 14 amino acids. CDR3 amino acids: CASSPLMASTEAFF. The CDR3 bases are TGTGCCAGCAGTCCCCTTATGGCAAGCACTGAAGCTTTCTTT.

The chain combines TRBV15 with TRBJ2-1, with D tentatively TRBD2 (5 bases). Germline V gene sequence: CDR1 LNHNV, CDR2 YYDKDF (reference sequence). The CDR3 has 16 amino acids. V was clipped by 5 bases and J by 6 bases, with 20 bases between them. The CDR3 loop is CATSRMGSGLSNEQFF. The CDR3, as DNA: TGTGCCACCAGCCGTATGGGGTCGGGATTATCCAATGAGCAGTTCTTC.

V is TRBV7-8 and J is TRBJ1-2, with D tentatively TRBD1 (6 bases). The CDR3 is made up of 13 amino acids. Germline CDR1 reads SGHVS; CDR2 reads FQNEAQ. Trimming shortened V by 2 bases and J by 8 bases, and 12 bases separated the two germline ends. The CDR3 DNA is TGTGCCAGCAGCTTAAACAGGGTGGGGGGCTACACCTTC. Translating gives CASSLNRVGGYTF.

The chain uses TRBV11-2 and TRBJ2-6, with 9 bases identical to TRBD2. V gave up 10 bases and J gave up 0 bases; unmatched junction bases: 13. The germline CDR1 and CDR2 sequences are SGHAT and FQNNGV. CDR3 size: 18 residues. CDR3 sequence: CATPLGRGGFSGANVLTF. The CDR3 coding sequence is TGTGCCACCCCACTTGGGCGGGGGGGTTTCTCTGGGGCCAACGTCCTGACTTTC.

V gene TRBV6-4 combines with J gene TRBJ2-7; D remains unclear. Trimming left V 0 bases short and J 2 bases short, with 23 bases between. The CDR3 has 19 amino acids. CDR1 is MRHNA and CDR2 is SNTAGT in the germline V gene. CDR3 DNA: TGTGCCAGCAGTGACTCGGAACGGAGTGGCCCCCTAGATCCCTACGAGCAGTACTTC. It translates to CASSDSERSGPLDPYEQYF.

This sequence joins TRBV15 and TRBJ1-2; D gene unclear. Germline V gene data show CDR1 as LNHNV and CDR2 as YYDKDF (reference sequence). The CDR3 totals 15 residues. With 1 base removed from V and 4 bases from J, the gap between germline ends came to 13 bases. CDR3 region: CATSRVGAPTYGYTF. DNA of the CDR3: TGTGCCACCAGCAGAGTTGGAGCTCCCACCTATGGCTACACCTTC.